The clone carrying this TCR beta chain was recorded only once. The antigen is undetermined. Germline V gene sequence: CDR1 MDHEN, CDR2 SYDVKM. Losses at the gene ends were 6 bases for V and 0 bases for J; bases not matched to a gene: 1. The CDR3 covers 14 residues. The sample comes from a study of OX40 agonist ivuxolimab in advanced cancers. At the level of the study: Age averaged around 58 years (range roughly 23 to 79), and around 87% were male. Notes on the study in general: At 0.1 to 3.0 mg/kg and by week 6, CD4+ and CD8+ T cells in the blood had expanded clonally. Among the nonresponders, some also had low normalized T-cell clonal expansion. Average numbers of expanded clones were greater in CD8+ T cells than in CD4+.

Profiling relied on immunoSEQ multiplex PCR, and the TCRdb table lists in-frame clones only, not all of them. This repertoire shows roughly 90,000 clones, more than 80% found once; its top ten account for approximately 8.4%. The receptor was isolated from an adult with an advanced solid tumor such as melanoma, head and neck, liver or kidney cancer. The rearrangement uses TRBV28 and TRBJ1-4; TRBD1 aligns across 7 bases. Source: CD4+ or CD8+ T cells sorted from blood, taken in a trial of the OX40 agonist ivuxolimab. DNA of the CDR3: TGTGCCAGCAGGGGACAGTCAACTAATGAAAAACTGTTTTTT. It codes for CASRGQSTNEKLFF. The whole variable domain, filled in from reference TRBV28 and TRBJ1-4, reads DVKVTQSSRYLVKRTGEKVFLECVQDMDHENMFWYRQDPGLGLRLIYFSYDVKMKEKGDIPEGYSVSREKKERFSLILESASTNQTSMYLCASRGQSTNEKLFFGSGTQLSVL.